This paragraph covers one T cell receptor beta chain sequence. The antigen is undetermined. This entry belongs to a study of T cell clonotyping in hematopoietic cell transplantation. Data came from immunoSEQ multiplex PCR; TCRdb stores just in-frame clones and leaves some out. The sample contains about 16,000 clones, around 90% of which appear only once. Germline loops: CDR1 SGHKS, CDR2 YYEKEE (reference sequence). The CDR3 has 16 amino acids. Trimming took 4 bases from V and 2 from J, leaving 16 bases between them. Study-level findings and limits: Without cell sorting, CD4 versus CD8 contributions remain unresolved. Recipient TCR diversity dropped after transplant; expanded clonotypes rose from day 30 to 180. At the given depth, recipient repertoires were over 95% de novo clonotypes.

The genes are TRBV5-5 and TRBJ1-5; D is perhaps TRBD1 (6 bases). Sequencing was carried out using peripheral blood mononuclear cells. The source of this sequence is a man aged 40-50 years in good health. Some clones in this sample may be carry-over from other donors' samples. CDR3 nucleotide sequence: TGTGCCAGCAGCCAAGGGAGGGGGGGAGGCAATCAGCCCCAGCATTTT. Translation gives CASSQGRGGGNQPQHF.